This entry describes one T cell receptor beta chain. Other nucleotide sequences from this sample produce the same CDR3. The data originate from a study of shared clonotypes between healthy human individuals. The repertoire was sequenced with immunoSEQ multiplex PCR; TCRdb's copy has only in-frame clones and lacks some. This sample yields 550,000 to 600,000 clones, of which roughly 79% are seen a single time; 9.5% to 15% belongs to the top ten. The sequenced sample consisted of PBMCs. The receptor was derived from a woman aged 40 to 50 in good health. Some clones in this sample may be carry-over from other donors' samples.

The CDR3 nucleotides are TGTGCCAGCAGTTTGACAGAGTATGGCTACACCTTC. Translating it yields CASSLTEYGYTF. The V call is TRBV28, the J call TRBJ1-2; weak D call: TRBD1 (5 bases). Germline values: CDR1 MDHEN, CDR2 SYDVKM. CDR3 size: 12 residues. The V and J ends lost 3 bases and 5 bases respectively, with 7 bases between them.